This T cell receptor beta chain was profiled in a study of shared clonotypes between healthy human individuals. This was a deep-level run. TCRdb's copy holds only in-frame clones and misses some; the assay was immunoSEQ multiplex PCR. The data show under 130,000 clones, with just over 65% seen just once and approximately 23% held by the top ten. The germline V gene has CDR1 MNHEY and CDR2 SMNVEV (reference sequence). The CDR3 runs to 18 residues. V was clipped by 3 bases and J by 3 bases; unmatched bases: 12. All donors were Caucasian adults living in Nashville, Tennessee. The sequence was collected from a woman aged 25 to 39 in good health. The material sequenced was memory CD8+ T cells sorted from blood. Specified subset: CD45RO+ cells pooled with CCR7-negative TemRA cells. The chain combines TRBV27 with TRBJ2-3, with 10 bases that match TRBD2. CDR3 in amino acids: CASSFLFPGTSVTDTQYF. The CDR3 DNA is TGTGCCAGCAGTTTCCTATTCCCCGGGACTAGCGTAACAGATACGCAGTATTTT.